These 22 T cell receptor beta chains were all obtained from the same sample, sequenced in a study of post-analysis software for immune sequencing data. Study observations and caveats: The study found TRBV5-6, TRBV5-1 and TRBV20-1 among five TRBV segments more frequent in patients than controls.

The TCR beta cDNA libraries contained unique molecular identifiers. TCRdb reprocessed the PCR reads with MiXCR, giving one entry per CDR3 protein. The data contain hundreds of thousands of distinct CDR3 sequences, approximately 38% of them singletons. No antigens are known for them. Sequenced material: blood. Receptors were obtained from a girl aged 2-15 years with multiple sclerosis.

V gene TRBV20-1 combines with J gene TRBJ2-1; D perhaps matches TRBD1 (5 bases). Germline CDR1 and CDR2: DFQATT and SNEGSKA (reference sequence). Deletions cut 0 bases from V and 7 bases from J, with 13 bases between. There are 14 residues in the CDR3. This CDR3 is CSARDGAGRNEQFF. CDR3 in DNA: TGCAGTGCTAGAGATGGGGCAGGGCGAAATGAGCAGTTCTTC.

This clonotype showed up just a few times. V and J are TRBV9 and TRBJ2-1; 8 bases line up with TRBD2. Per the germline V gene, CDR1 is SGDLS and CDR2 is YYNGEE. This CDR3 region has 16 residues. Trimming cost V 0 bases and J 9 bases; bases outside gene matches: 11. The CDR3 loop is CASSVVEGLGGGEQFF. DNA for the CDR3: TGTGCCAGCAGCGTAGTCGAGGGACTAGGGGGGGGTGAGCAGTTCTTC.

The chain links TRBV6-6 to TRBJ2-6, with D hard to call. The germline V gene has CDR1 MNHNY and CDR2 SVGAGI (reference sequence). CDR3 size: 13 residues. Trimming took 8 bases from V and 0 from J, leaving 5 bases between them. CDR3 protein: CASVSSGANVLTF. DNA for the CDR3: TGTGCCAGCGTTTCCTCTGGGGCCAACGTCCTGACTTTC.

The chain is built from TRBV20-1 and TRBJ1-1; 8 bases agree with TRBD1. The CDR3 totals 14 residues. V was pared by 4 bases and J by 4 bases, with 8 bases of the junction left unmatched. The V gene's germline CDR1 is DFQATT and CDR2 SNEGSKA (reference sequence). This chain's CDR3 is CSAISTGGVTEAFF. CDR3 DNA: TGCAGTGCTATCAGCACAGGGGGAGTCACTGAAGCTTTCTTT.

This clonotype was counted once. The gene calls are TRBV28 and TRBJ1-2; maybe TRBD1 (5 bases). The CDR3 is 14 residues long. Between the trimmed V and J ends, which lost 3 bases and 8 bases, there was a span of 16 bases. Germline assignment: CDR1 MDHEN and CDR2 SYDVKM. CDR3 bases: TGTGCCAGCAGTTTGGCCCGCAGGGTCAAGGGCTACACCTTC. Its translation: CASSLARRVKGYTF.

On this clonotype: At one end, the junction sequence differs from germline, possibly due to a read error. V is TRBV20-1 and J is TRBJ2-4; 7 nucleotides agree with TRBD2. TRBJ2-7 explains the end of the DNA better; the J call may be wrong. The CDR3 covers 13 residues. The germline CDR1 and CDR2 sequences are DFQATT and SNEGSKA (reference sequence). The chain's CDR3 is CSVRDRLAYEQYF. The DNA of the CDR3 is TGCAGTGTTAGAGACAGACTAGCTTACGAGCAGTACTTC.

This clonotype was found a few times. The genes are TRBV25-1 and TRBJ1-5, with 8 bases lining up with TRBD1. Unmatched junction bases numbered 3, after V lost 1 base and J lost 7 bases. Per germline, CDR1 MGHDK and CDR2 SYGVNS. The CDR3 consists of 14 residues. DNA for the CDR3: TGTGCCAGCAGTGAATCGAACAGGGGGCAGCCCCAGCATTTT. This codes for CASSESNRGQPQHF.

The CDR3 DNA is TGTGCCAGCAGTTTACGTGCCGGCAGTCGCGAGCAGTACTTC. It is translated as CASSLRAGSREQYF. The rearrangement uses TRBV12-3 or TRBV12-4 and TRBJ2-7; unclear D gene. This CDR3 is built from 14 residues. V was clipped by 2 bases and J by 6 bases, with 14 bases between them.

This clonotype appeared many times. This sequence joins TRBV29-1 and TRBJ2-5; D call uncertain. The V end was cut by 0 bases, the J end by 4 bases, with 9 bases between. The CDR3 extends over 13 amino acids. The germline V gene has CDR1 SQVTM and CDR2 ANQGSEA. CDR3 bases: TGCAGCGTTGAAGATCTTTATACAGAGACCCAGTACTTC. Residues: CSVEDLYTETQYF.

The rearrangement links TRBV7-3 to TRBJ2-1; D gene unclear. The CDR3 length is 15 residues. V was cut by 2 bases and J by 0 bases, with 8 bases left in between. Germline CDR1 reads SGHTA; CDR2 reads FQGTGA. The CDR3 sequence: CASSLGAASYNEQFF. CDR3 DNA: TGTGCCAGCAGCTTAGGTGCTGCCTCCTACAATGAGCAGTTCTTC.

In this sample, this clonotype turned up a few times. The rearrangement links TRBV7-9 to TRBJ2-3; weak D call: TRBD2 (7 bases). Trimming left V 5 bases short and J 2 bases short, with 17 bases between. The CDR3 sequence is 16 residues long. Germline V gives CDR1 SEHNR, CDR2 FQNEAQ (reference sequence). The CDR3 is CASSHAGAGLTDTQYF. CDR3 DNA: TGTGCCAGCAGCCACGCGGGGGCGGGCCTCACAGATACGCAGTATTTT.

This clonotype was recorded a few times. The CDR3 region is CASSLGLSGETQYF. CDR3 sequence (DNA): TGTGCCAGCAGTTTAGGACTCTCCGGGGAGACCCAGTACTTC. This chain links TRBV27 with TRBJ2-4; the D gene is possibly TRBD2 (5 bases). The end of the DNA aligns better with TRBJ2-5, so the J call may be wrong. Looked up from germline, CDR1 is MNHEY and CDR2 is SMNVEV (reference sequence). CDR3 length: 14 amino acids.

The J gene is TRBJ2-7, the V gene TRBV2, with 12 bases lining up with TRBD1. The germline CDR1 and CDR2 sequences are SNHLY and FYNNEI. The J segment lost 4 bases and the V segment lost 2 bases, leaving 3 bases of the junction unmatched. The CDR3 is 15 amino acids. This CDR3 is CASSEWDRGPYEQYF. DNA of the CDR3: TGTGCCAGCAGTGAATGGGACAGGGGGCCATACGAGCAGTACTTC. The variable domain in full, completed from reference TRBV2 and TRBJ2-7, reads EPEVTQTPSHQVTQMGQEVILRCVPISNHLYFYWYRQILGQKVEFLVSFYNNEISEKSEIFDDQFSVERPDGSNFTLKIRSTKLEDSAMYFCASSEWDRGPYEQYFGPGTRLTVT.

The J gene is TRBJ2-7, the V gene TRBV20-1; D may be TRBD2 (6 bases). The CDR3 has 13 amino acids. The germline V and J ends were trimmed by 6 bases and 0 bases, with 12 bases remaining between them. Germline CDR1 reads DFQATT; CDR2 reads SNEGSKA (reference sequence). CDR3 DNA sequence: TGCAGTGCGCGGGACGGGGGCTCCTACGAGCAGTACTTC. Translating it yields CSARDGGSYEQYF.

This clonotype was counted a few times. This chain connects TRBV7-8 to TRBJ2-7; the D gene is possibly TRBD2 (6 bases). The CDR3 totals 15 residues. The germline V gene has CDR1 SGHVS and CDR2 FQNEAQ. V dropped 5 bases and J dropped 0 bases, with 14 bases sitting between them. The chain's CDR3 is CASSNLGGSSYEQYF. CDR3 DNA sequence: TGTGCCAGCAGCAACCTCGGGGGAAGCTCCTACGAGCAGTACTTC. Using reference TRBV7-8 and TRBJ2-7 for the parts outside the CDR3, the full variable domain is GAGVSQSPRYKVAKRGQDVALRCDPISGHVSLFWYQQALGQGPEFLTYFQNEAQLDKSGLPSDRFFAERPEGSVSTLKIQRTQQEDSAVYLCASSNLGGSSYEQYFGPGTRLTVT.

This clonotype has a count of ten or more. The CDR3 reads CAISPIPYEQYF. CDR3 coding DNA: TGTGCCATCAGTCCTATTCCCTACGAGCAGTACTTC. V gene TRBV10-3 combines with J gene TRBJ2-7; D is unclear. Germline V gene data show CDR1 as ENHRY and CDR2 as SYGVKD. The V end lost 5 bases, the J end lost 2 bases, and 7 bases lay between the germline ends. This CDR3 spans 12 amino acids.

The chain joins TRBV7-3 to TRBJ2-3; a weak D match, TRBD1 (5 bases). The CDR3 covers 13 residues. V lost 6 bases, J lost 8 bases, and 15 bases lay in between. Germline values: CDR1 SGHTA, CDR2 FQGTGA. The CDR3 region has the DNA TGTGCCAGCAGTAGACAGTCAAGCTCTACGCAGTATTTT. Protein sequence: CASSRQSSSTQYF.

The V call is TRBV7-9, the J call TRBJ1-6, with a weak D call TRBD1 (5 bases). The CDR3 has 14 residues. V shed 2 bases and J shed 6 bases, with 8 bases lying between them. Looked up from germline, CDR1 is SEHNR and CDR2 is FQNEAQ (reference sequence). The CDR3 DNA reads TGTGCCAGCAGCTTAACTCAGGGTAATTCACCCCTCCACTTT. This encodes CASSLTQGNSPLHF.

This clonotype was counted between two and nine times. The chain has TRBV5-1 and TRBJ2-1; D remains unclear. V lost 1 base to trimming and J lost 7 bases, with 18 bases between them. Germline CDR1 and CDR2: SGHRS and YFSETQ. The CDR3 runs 16 residues. DNA of the CDR3: TGCGCCAGCAGCTTGCTCGGACCTAACACCGGGAATGAGCAGTTCTTC. This encodes CASSLLGPNTGNEQFF.

The J gene is TRBJ1-6, the V gene TRBV11-2; D not resolved. The CDR3 is made up of 13 amino acids. Per germline, CDR1 SGHAT and CDR2 FQNNGV. Trimming stripped 4 bases from V and 10 bases from J, with 11 bases between. The CDR3 loop is CASSSLTESPLHF. CDR3 coding DNA: TGTGCCAGCAGCTCCCTGACGGAATCACCCCTCCACTTT.

The rearrangement joins TRBV20-1 to TRBJ2-5; TRBD2 agrees at 10 bases. Germline lookup yields CDR1 DFQATT and CDR2 SNEGSKA (reference sequence). The CDR3 contains 14 residues. The J segment lost 5 bases and the V segment lost 5 bases, leaving 8 bases of the junction unmatched. CDR3 residues: CSAPNTAGGETQYF. DNA of the CDR3: TGCAGTGCTCCTAATACAGCGGGGGGGGAGACCCAGTACTTC.

Only a few counts were recorded for this clonotype. This chain connects TRBV13 to TRBJ2-3, with 8 bases lining up with TRBD1. The V segment lost 6 bases and the J segment 0 bases; nucleotides outside the gene matches: 5. Germline V gene sequence: CDR1 PRHDT, CDR2 FYEKMQ (reference sequence). The CDR3 has 15 amino acids. CDR3 DNA: TGTGCCAGCAGTTCGACAGGGGCTAGCACAGATACGCAGTATTTT. Residues: CASSSTGASTDTQYF.